The following is a T cell receptor (beta chain) sequence with its context. This CDR3 has 13 residues. CDR1 is SGHVS, CDR2 FNYEAQ, per germline. The ends were cut back, 4 bases at V and 8 bases at J, with 14 bases in the middle. This entry is derived from a study of technical replicates of blood from several donors. Generated by immunoSEQ multiplex PCR, the TCRdb table keeps only in-frame clones and is missing some. The table records under 100,000 clones, about 86% of them present only once. Sequenced: PBMCs. The TCR comes from a human donor in good health. Some clones in this sample may be carry-over from other donors' samples. The chain is built from TRBV7-6 and TRBJ1-1; D is possibly TRBD1 (6 bases). CDR3 sequence reads: CASSSNRVSEAFF. For the CDR3, the DNA is TGTGCCAGCAGCTCGAACAGGGTATCGGAAGCTTTCTTT.